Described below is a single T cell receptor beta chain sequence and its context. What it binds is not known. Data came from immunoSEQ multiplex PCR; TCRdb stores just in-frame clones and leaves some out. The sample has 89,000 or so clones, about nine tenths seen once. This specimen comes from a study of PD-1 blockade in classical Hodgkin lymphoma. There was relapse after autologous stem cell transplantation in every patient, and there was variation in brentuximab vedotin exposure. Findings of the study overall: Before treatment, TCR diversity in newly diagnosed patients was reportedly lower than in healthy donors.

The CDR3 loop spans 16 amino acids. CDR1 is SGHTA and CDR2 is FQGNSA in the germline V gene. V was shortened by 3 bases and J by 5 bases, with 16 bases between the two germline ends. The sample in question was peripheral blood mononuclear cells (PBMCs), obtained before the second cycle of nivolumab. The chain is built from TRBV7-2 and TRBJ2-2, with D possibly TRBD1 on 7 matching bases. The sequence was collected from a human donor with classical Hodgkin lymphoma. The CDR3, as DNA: TGTGCCAGCAGCTTTCAGGGGGGTTATCAGACCGGGGAGCTGTTTTTT. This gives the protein CASSFQGGYQTGELFF.